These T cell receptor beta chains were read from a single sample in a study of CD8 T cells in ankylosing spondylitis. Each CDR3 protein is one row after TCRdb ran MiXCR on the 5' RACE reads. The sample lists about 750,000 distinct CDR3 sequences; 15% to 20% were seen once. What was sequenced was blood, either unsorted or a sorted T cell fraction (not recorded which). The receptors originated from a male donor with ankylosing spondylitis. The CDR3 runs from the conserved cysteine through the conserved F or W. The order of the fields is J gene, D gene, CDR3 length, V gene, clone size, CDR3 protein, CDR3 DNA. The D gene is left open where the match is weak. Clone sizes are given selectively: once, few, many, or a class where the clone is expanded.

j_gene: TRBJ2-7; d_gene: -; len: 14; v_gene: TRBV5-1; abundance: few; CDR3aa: CASSLDGKYYEQYF; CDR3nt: TGCGCCAGCAGCCTGGACGGAAAATACTACGAGCAGTACTTC
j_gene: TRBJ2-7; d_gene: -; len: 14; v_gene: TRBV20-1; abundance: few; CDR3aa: CSARLGVNPYEQYF; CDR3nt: TGCAGTGCCCGCTTGGGGGTTAACCCCTACGAGCAGTACTTC
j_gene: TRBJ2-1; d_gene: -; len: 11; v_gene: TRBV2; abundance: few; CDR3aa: CASVGYNEQFF; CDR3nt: TGTGCCAGCGTAGGGTACAATGAGCAGTTCTTC
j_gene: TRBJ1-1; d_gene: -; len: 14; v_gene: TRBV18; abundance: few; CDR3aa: CASSPGRGNTEAFF; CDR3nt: TGTGCCAGCTCACCTGGACGGGGGAACACTGAAGCTTTCTTT
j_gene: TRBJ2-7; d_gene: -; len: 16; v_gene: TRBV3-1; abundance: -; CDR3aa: CASTAKYLGGSYEQYF; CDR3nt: TGTGCCAGCACCGCAAAATATCTAGGAGGATCCTACGAGCAGTACTTC
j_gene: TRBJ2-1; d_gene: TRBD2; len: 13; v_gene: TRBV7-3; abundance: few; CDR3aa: CASSSGWMNEQFF; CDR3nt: TGTGCCAGCTCTAGCGGTTGGATGAATGAGCAGTTCTTC
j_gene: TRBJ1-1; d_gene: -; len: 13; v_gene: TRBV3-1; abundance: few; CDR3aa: CASSQDPAAEAFF; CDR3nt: TGTGCCAGCAGCCAAGATCCGGCAGCTGAAGCTTTCTTT
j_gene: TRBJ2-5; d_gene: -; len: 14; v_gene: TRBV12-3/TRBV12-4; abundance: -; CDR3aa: CASSLNDYQETQYF; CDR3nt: TGTGCCAGCAGTTTAAACGATTACCAAGAGACCCAGTACTTC
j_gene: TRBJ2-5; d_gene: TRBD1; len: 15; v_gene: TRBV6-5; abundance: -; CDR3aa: CASSYIDRGRETQYF; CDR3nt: TGTGCCAGCAGTTATATTGACAGGGGGCGAGAGACCCAGTACTTC
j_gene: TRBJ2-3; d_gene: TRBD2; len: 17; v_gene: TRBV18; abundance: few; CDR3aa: CASSPPAGGPSTDTQYF; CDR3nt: TGTGCCAGCTCACCGCCCGCGGGGGGACCAAGCACAGATACGCAGTATTTT
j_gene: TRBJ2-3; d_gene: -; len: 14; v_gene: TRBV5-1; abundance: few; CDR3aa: CASSFRDSTDTQYF; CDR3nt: TGCGCCAGCAGCTTCCGGGACAGCACAGATACGCAGTATTTT
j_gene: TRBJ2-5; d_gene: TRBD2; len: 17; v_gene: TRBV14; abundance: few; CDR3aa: CASSQDRGLAGLETQYF; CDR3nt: TGTGCCAGCAGCCAAGATCGGGGACTAGCGGGATTGGAGACCCAGTACTTC
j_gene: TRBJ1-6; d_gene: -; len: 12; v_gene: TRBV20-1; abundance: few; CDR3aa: CSAREPPSPLHF; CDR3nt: TGCAGTGCTAGAGAACCCCCTTCACCCCTCCACTTT
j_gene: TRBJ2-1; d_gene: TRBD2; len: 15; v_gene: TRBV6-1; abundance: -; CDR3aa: CASTLGASGSNEQFF; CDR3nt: TGTGCCAGCACCCTTGGCGCTAGCGGGAGCAATGAGCAGTTCTTC
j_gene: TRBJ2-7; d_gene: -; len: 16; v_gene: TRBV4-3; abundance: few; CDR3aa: CASSQERGLKELEQYF; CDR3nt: TGCGCCAGCAGCCAAGAACGAGGACTTAAGGAGCTCGAGCAGTACTTC
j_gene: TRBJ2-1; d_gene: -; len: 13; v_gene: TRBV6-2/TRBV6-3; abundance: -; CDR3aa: CASSPGGLSEQFF; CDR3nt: TGTGCCAGCAGCCCCGGGGGATTGAGTGAGCAGTTCTTC
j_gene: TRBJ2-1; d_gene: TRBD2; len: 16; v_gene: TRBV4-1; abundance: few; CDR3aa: CASSQPAGGPGVPRFF; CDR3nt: TGCGCCAGCAGCCAGCCAGCGGGGGGGCCTGGCGTGCCTCGGTTCTTC
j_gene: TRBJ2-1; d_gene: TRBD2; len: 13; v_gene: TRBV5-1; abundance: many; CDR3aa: CASSRAGGDEQFF; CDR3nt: TGCGCCAGCAGCAGGGCCGGGGGGGATGAGCAGTTCTTC
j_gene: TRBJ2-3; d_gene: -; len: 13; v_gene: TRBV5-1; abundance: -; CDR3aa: CASSLRQADTQYF; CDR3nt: TGCGCCAGCAGCCTACGACAAGCAGATACGCAGTATTTT
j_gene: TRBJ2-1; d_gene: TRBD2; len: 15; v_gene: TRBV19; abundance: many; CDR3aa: CASSMRGGAYNEQFF; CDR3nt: TGTGCCAGTAGTATGCGGGGGGGCGCCTACAATGAGCAGTTCTTC
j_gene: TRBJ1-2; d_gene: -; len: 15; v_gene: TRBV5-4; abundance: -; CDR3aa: CASSLVPGASDGYTF; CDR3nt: TGTGCCAGCAGCTTGGTTCCAGGGGCAAGCGATGGCTACACCTTC
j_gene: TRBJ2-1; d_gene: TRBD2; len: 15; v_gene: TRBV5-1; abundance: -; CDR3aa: CASSRRLAENNEQFF; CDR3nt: TGCGCCAGCAGCAGAAGACTAGCGGAAAACAATGAGCAGTTCTTC
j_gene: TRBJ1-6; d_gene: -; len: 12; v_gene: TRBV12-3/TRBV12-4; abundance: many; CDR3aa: CASSFPNSPLHF; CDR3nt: TGTGCCAGCAGTTTCCCTAATTCACCCCTCCACTTT
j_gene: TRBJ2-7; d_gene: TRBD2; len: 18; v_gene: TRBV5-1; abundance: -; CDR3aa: CASSLAWTSGSSSYEQYF; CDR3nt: TGCGCCAGCAGCTTGGCCTGGACTAGCGGGAGCAGCTCCTACGAGCAGTACTTC
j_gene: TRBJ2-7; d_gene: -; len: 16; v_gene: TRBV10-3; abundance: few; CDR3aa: CAITLTDSLVGYEQYF; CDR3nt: TGTGCCATCACCCTGACCGACTCTTTAGTAGGGTACGAGCAGTACTTC
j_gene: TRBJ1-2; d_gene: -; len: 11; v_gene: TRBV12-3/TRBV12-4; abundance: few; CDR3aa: CATTRRYGYTF; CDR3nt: TGTGCCACTACTCGGCGCTATGGCTACACCTTC
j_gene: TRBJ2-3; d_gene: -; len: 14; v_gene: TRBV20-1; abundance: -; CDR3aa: CSANGWPSTDTQYF; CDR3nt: TGCAGTGCTAATGGCTGGCCCTCCACAGATACGCAGTATTTT
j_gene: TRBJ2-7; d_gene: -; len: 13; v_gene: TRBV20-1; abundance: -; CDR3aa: CSAKRQGGYEQYF; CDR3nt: TGCAGTGCTAAGCGTCAAGGAGGGTACGAGCAGTACTTC
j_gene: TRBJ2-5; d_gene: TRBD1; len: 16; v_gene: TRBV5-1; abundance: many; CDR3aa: CASSTRPDRGGETQYF; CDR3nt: TGCGCCAGCAGCACCCGACCCGACAGGGGGGGAGAGACCCAGTACTTC
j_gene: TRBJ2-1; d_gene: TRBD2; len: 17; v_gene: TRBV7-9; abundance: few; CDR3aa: CASSLGLAGARNNEQFF; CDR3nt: TGTGCCAGCAGCCTCGGACTAGCGGGGGCCCGAAACAATGAGCAGTTCTTC
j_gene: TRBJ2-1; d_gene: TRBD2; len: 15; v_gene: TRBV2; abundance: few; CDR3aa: CASSPIAGESNEQFF; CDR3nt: TGTGCCAGCAGTCCCATAGCGGGCGAAAGCAATGAGCAGTTCTTC
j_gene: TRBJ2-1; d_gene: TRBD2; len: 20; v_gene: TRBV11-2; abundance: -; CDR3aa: CASSSRTSGRASATYNEQFF; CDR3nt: TGTGCCAGCAGCTCCCGGACTAGCGGGAGGGCCTCCGCGACCTACAATGAGCAGTTCTTC
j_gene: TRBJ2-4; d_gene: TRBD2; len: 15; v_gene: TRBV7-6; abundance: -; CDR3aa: CASSQGREGPDIQYF; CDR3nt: TGTGCCAGCAGCCAAGGGCGGGAGGGCCCAGACATTCAGTACTTC
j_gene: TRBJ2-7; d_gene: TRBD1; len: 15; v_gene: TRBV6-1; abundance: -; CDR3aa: CASRPGTGGGYEQYF; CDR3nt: TGTGCCAGCAGGCCCGGGACAGGGGGCGGGTACGAGCAGTACTTC
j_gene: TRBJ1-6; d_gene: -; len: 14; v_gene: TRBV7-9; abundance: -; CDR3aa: CASSTNRADSPLHF; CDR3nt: TGTGCCAGCAGCACCAACAGGGCTGATTCACCCCTCCACTTT
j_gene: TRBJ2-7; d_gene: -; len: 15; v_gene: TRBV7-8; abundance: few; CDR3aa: CASSRGQSTSYEQYF; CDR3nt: TGTGCCAGCAGCCGAGGACAGTCAACCTCCTACGAGCAGTACTTC
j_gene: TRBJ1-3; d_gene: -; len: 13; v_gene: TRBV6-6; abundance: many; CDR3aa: CASSYGDGNTIYF; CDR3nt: TGTGCCAGCAGTTACGGGGATGGAAACACCATATATTTT
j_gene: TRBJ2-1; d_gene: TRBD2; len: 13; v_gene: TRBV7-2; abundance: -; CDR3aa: CASSLRTSDEQFF; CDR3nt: TGTGCCAGCAGCCTCCGGACTAGCGATGAGCAGTTCTTC
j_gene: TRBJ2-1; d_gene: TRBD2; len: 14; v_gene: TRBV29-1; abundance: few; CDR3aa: CSVEDGGAGNEQFF; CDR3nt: TGCAGCGTTGAAGACGGGGGGGCGGGAAATGAGCAGTTCTTC
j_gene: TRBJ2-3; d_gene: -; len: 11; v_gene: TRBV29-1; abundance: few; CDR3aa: CSVGNLDTQYF; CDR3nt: TGCAGCGTCGGAAATTTAGATACGCAGTATTTT